This T cell receptor beta chain appears in the sequencing data of a study of shared clonotypes between healthy human individuals. Study in general: The study used three CD4 naive, three CD4 memory, two CD8 naive and one CD8 memory plate per donor.

As regards this clone: The antigen is unknown.

Study outcomes and limitations: Deeper or shallower sequencing was expected to change how clonotypes are shared among donors.

Replicate PCRs for sorted subsets used approximately 190 ng DNA; this equaled 30,000 to 35,000 T cell genomes. Sequenced by immunoSEQ multiplex PCR; TCRdb stores in-frame clones only, minus some. The repertoire holds over a million clones, around four fifths seen once, with about 1.5% in the top ten. The V gene lost 4 bases and the J gene lost 5 bases, with 13 bases spanning the gap. Germline assignment: CDR1 SGDLS and CDR2 YYNGEE. This CDR3 spans 13 amino acids. The specimen sequenced was memory CD4+ T cells sorted from blood. Subset meaning: CD45RA-negative fraction. The chain uses TRBV9 and TRBJ2-7, with a tentative D call TRBD2 (6 bases). The sequence derives from a young man in good health. CDR3 in amino acids: CASSPSGGDEQYF. CDR3 DNA: TGTGCCAGCAGCCCCTCCGGGGGAGACGAGCAGTACTTC.